This T cell receptor beta chain was sequenced in a study of naive and memory T cell subsets. Amplification of ligated cDNA took four PCR rounds with SP2 and nested alpha and beta constant primers. Via MiXCR, TCRdb re-called the 5' RACE reads, giving one row per CDR3 protein. The sample lists around 30,000 distinct CDR3 sequences; approximately 15% were seen once. The J segment lost 6 bases and the V segment lost 6 bases, leaving 7 bases of the junction unmatched. Germline CDR1 is MNHEY and CDR2 is SMNVEV (reference sequence). The CDR3 sequence is 15 residues long. An oligonucleotide containing a UMI was ligated to the 3' end of TCR cDNA. Reverse transcription used DNase-treated unsorted total RNA, aiming for about 1 to 1000 ng.

The receptor was isolated from a female donor in good health. V and J are TRBV27 and TRBJ1-5, with 11 positions matching TRBD1. The CDR3 sequence: CASSPGQGVVQPQHF. The CDR3, as DNA: TGTGCCAGCAGCCCGGGACAGGGGGTCGTTCAGCCCCAGCATTTT.